The 8 T cell receptor beta chains listed next were all sequenced from one sample in a study of blood T cell repertoires in COVID-19. This table comes from immunoSEQ multiplex PCR, and its TCRdb copy is limited to in-frame clones, with some not included. Of 150,000 to 200,000 clones in the sample, 80% were seen once. The sample taken for sequencing was PBMCs or T cells enriched from blood (not recorded which). The receptor source for this set is a man aged 35 to 55 who had recovered from COVID-19.

The chain recombines TRBV12-3 or TRBV12-4 with TRBJ2-7; D perhaps matches TRBD2 (5 bases). V lost 6 bases and J 2 bases, leaving 11 bases between the germline ends. This CDR3 spans 13 amino acids. CDR3 in amino acids: CASSPLGAYEQYV. The CDR3 DNA is TGTGCCAGCAGCCCACTGGGAGCCTACGAGCAGTACGTC.

The rearrangement links TRBV24-1 to TRBJ2-5; TRBD1 is a possible D gene (7 bases). Germline V gives CDR1 KGHDR, CDR2 SFDVKD. Trimming shortened V by 3 bases and J by 4 bases, and 20 bases separated the two germline ends. The CDR3 sequence is 17 residues long. CDR3 DNA sequence: TGTGCCACCAGTGATCCTGTCGGGAGAAACAGGGGAGAGACCCAGTACTTC. Amino acids: CATSDPVGRNRGETQYF.

This chain connects TRBV5-1 to TRBJ1-3; TRBD1 matches 11 bases. Germline loops: CDR1 SGHRS, CDR2 YFSETQ. The CDR3 length is 15 residues. V was pared by 5 bases and J by 4 bases, with 5 bases of the junction left unmatched. DNA for the CDR3: TGCGCCAGCAGAACCGGGACAGGGGGAGGAAACACCATATATTTT. Amino acids: CASRTGTGGGNTIYF.

The chain is built from TRBV5-1 and TRBJ1-2; perhaps TRBD1 as D (5 bases). V dropped 4 bases and J dropped 6 bases, with 10 bases sitting between them. This CDR3 comprises 12 residues. The germline CDR1 and CDR2 sequences are SGHRS and YFSETQ. This CDR3 reads CASSEEGNGYTF. The CDR3 nucleotides are TGCGCCAGCAGCGAGGAGGGGAATGGCTACACCTTC. Drawing the rest from reference TRBV5-1 and TRBJ1-2, the complete variable domain is KAGVTQTPRYLIKTRGQQVTLSCSPISGHRSVSWYQQTPGQGLQFLFEYFSETQRNKGNFPGRFSGRQFSNSRSEMNVSTLELGDSALYLCASSEEGNGYTFGSGTRLTVV.

The chain couples TRBV19 to TRBJ1-1, with 9 bases aligning to TRBD1. Germline V lookup: CDR1 LNHDA, CDR2 SQIVND (reference sequence). This CDR3 is built from 17 residues. The junction had 11 bases not matched to a gene; V was cut back by 5 bases and J by 1 base. The CDR3 sequence: CASSGQGYGSSNTEAFF. CDR3 sequence (DNA): TGTGCCAGTAGTGGACAGGGGTACGGCTCTTCGAACACTGAAGCTTTCTTT.

J is TRBJ2-1 and V is TRBV30; no clear D. The CDR3 has 11 residues. The V end lost 4 bases, the J end lost 8 bases, and 9 bases lay between the germline ends. CDR1 is GTSNPN, CDR2 SVGIG, per germline (reference sequence). CDR3 loop: CAWTERDEQFF. The CDR3, as DNA: TGTGCCTGGACAGAACGGGATGAGCAGTTCTTC.

In this sample, this clone turned up a few times. V and J are TRBV2 and TRBJ1-1, with D possibly TRBD1 on 6 matching bases. CDR3 length: 15 amino acids. V lost 5 bases and J 0 bases, leaving 13 bases between the germline ends. Germline V gene lookup returns CDR1 SNHLY and CDR2 FYNNEI. CDR3 nucleotides: TGTGCCAGCAGTCCGTCGGGGGGCGTGAACACTGAAGCTTTCTTT. The encoded protein is CASSPSGGVNTEAFF.

This clone has just a few counts. The chain has TRBV25-1 and TRBJ2-2; D gene unclear. The germline CDR1 and CDR2 sequences are MGHDK and SYGVNS. The CDR3 runs to 10 residues. V lost 11 bases and J lost 1, with 2 bases in between. This chain's CDR3 is CARNTGELFF. CDR3 DNA sequence: TGTGCCCGGAACACCGGGGAGCTGTTTTTT.